These T cell receptor beta chains were read from a single sample in a study of control samples from healthy donors and cancer patients. TCRdb's copy holds only in-frame clones and misses some; the assay was immunoSEQ multiplex PCR. The sample lists 80,000 to 100,000 clones; roughly 90% were seen once. Sequencing was done on a sample of blood. These receptors came from a human donor in good health. The donor label of this sample is uncertain. CDR3s include the opening cysteine and the closing phenylalanine or tryptophan. The D gene is left open where the match is weak. Rows may omit the clone size; those that give it use once, few, many or a size class.

d_gene	abundance	j_gene	v_gene	CDR3nt	CDR3aa
TRBD2	.	TRBJ2-3	TRBV7-2	TGTGCCAGCAGCCTTACTAGCGGGGAGGTAGATACGCAGTATTTT	CASSLTSGEVDTQYF
TRBD1	few	TRBJ2-7	TRBV18	TGTGCCAGCTCACTCCGGACAGGTAGCAACGAGCAGTACTTC	CASSLRTGSNEQYF
.	.	TRBJ1-1	TRBV10-2	TGCGCCAGCAGTGAGGGGGCAAGGACTGAAGCTTTCTTT	CASSEGARTEAFF
.	.	TRBJ2-5	TRBV27	TGTGCCAGCAGTACAGGGATTGAGGAGACCCAGTACTTC	CASSTGIEETQYF
.	.	TRBJ1-4	TRBV10-2	TGCGCCAGCAGTGAGTCATTTTTTGAGACAGCAGATGAAAAACTGTTTTTT	CASSESFFETADEKLFF
.	.	TRBJ1-4	TRBV5-1	TGCGCCAGCAGCTTGGGGCTCAGTGAGAATGAAAAACTGTTTTTT	CASSLGLSENEKLFF
.	.	TRBJ2-1	TRBV9	TGTGCCAGCAGCGTATCGCCAGGCTCCGGGGAGCAGTTCTTC	CASSVSPGSGEQFF
.	.	TRBJ2-3	TRBV25-1	TGTGCCAGCACCCCCTCCGGAACCCGGCGCACAGATACGCAGTATTTT	CASTPSGTRRTDTQYF
.	.	TRBJ1-4	TRBV6-6	TGTGCCAGCAGTTTACAGGGTCTGACTAATGAAAAACTGTTTTTT	CASSLQGLTNEKLFF
.	.	TRBJ2-1	TRBV7-2	TGTGCCAGCAGCTTTTACGGGGAATACAATGAGCAGTTCTTC	CASSFYGEYNEQFF
.	few	TRBJ2-3	TRBV6-4	TGTGCCAGCAGTGACCGCGGGGTTTCTAGCACAGATACGCAGTATTTT	CASSDRGVSSTDTQYF
.	.	TRBJ2-3	TRBV19	TGTGCCAGTAGTATAGGGCGGGGCCTCACAGATACGCAGTATTTT	CASSIGRGLTDTQYF
TRBD2	once	TRBJ2-1	TRBV10-1	TGCGCCAGCAGTGAGTCTTTCGCGGGGGGGCTCAGTGAGCAGTTCTTC	CASSESFAGGLSEQFF
TRBD2	.	TRBJ2-3	TRBV7-9	TGTGCCAGCAGTCTAGCGGAAGCGGAAGATACGCAGTATTTT	CASSLAEAEDTQYF
TRBD1	.	TRBJ1-2	TRBV27	TGTGCCAGCAGATCTGACAGGGGGGGTAAGAATGGCTACACCTTC	CASRSDRGGKNGYTF
.	.	TRBJ1-2	TRBV19	TGTGCCAGTAGTCGGGGTAAAATTAACTATGGCTACACCTTC	CASSRGKINYGYTF
.	.	TRBJ2-3	TRBV5-1	TGCGCCAGCAGCTTGAGAGGGATGAGCACAGATACGCAGTATTTT	CASSLRGMSTDTQYF
.	.	TRBJ1-6	TRBV3-1/TRBV3-2	TGTGCCAGCAGGGGATCGATCGATCCAATCCTCCACTTT	CASRGSIDPILHF
.	.	TRBJ2-1	TRBV7-3	TGTGCCAGCAGCTTAACGATGGACAATGAGCAGTTCTTC	CASSLTMDNEQFF
.	.	TRBJ2-3	TRBV9	TGTGCCAGCAGCGTAGAGTGGGGTACAGATACGCAGTATTTT	CASSVEWGTDTQYF
.	.	TRBJ1-1	TRBV19	TGTGCCAGTAGGGACCAGGCGAACACTGAAGCTTTCTTT	CASRDQANTEAFF
.	.	TRBJ1-6	TRBV2	TGTGCCAGCAACCGGGATGTATCACCCCTCCACTTT	CASNRDVSPLHF
.	.	TRBJ1-2	TRBV6-1	TGTGCCAGCAGTGAAGGACAGTACTATGGCTACACCTTC	CASSEGQYYGYTF
TRBD1	.	TRBJ1-5	TRBV2	TGTGCCAGCAGTGAAAGGACAGGGAACAATCAGCCCCAGCATTTT	CASSERTGNNQPQHF
.	once	TRBJ1-2	TRBV10-3	TGTGCCATCAGTGAGTCTGGGACGATCTATGGCTACACCTTC	CAISESGTIYGYTF
.	.	TRBJ2-5	TRBV12-3/TRBV12-4	TGTGCCAGCAGTTTTAAGGGGGGGGAGACCCAGTACTTC	CASSFKGGETQYF
.	.	TRBJ2-7	TRBV18	TGTGCCAGCTCAGCACAGGGAACCCACTACGAGCAGTACTTC	CASSAQGTHYEQYF
.	.	TRBJ2-1	TRBV27	TGTGCCAGCAAAACTAGGACCACGCTCAATGAGCAGTTCTTC	CASKTRTTLNEQFF
.	.	TRBJ2-6	TRBV7-2	TGTGCCAGCAGCCCAGGGTCAGGGGCCAACGTCCTGACTTTC	CASSPGSGANVLTF
.	.	TRBJ2-5	TRBV29-1	TGCAGCGTTGGGGTGCAAGAGACCCAGTACTTC	CSVGVQETQYF
.	.	TRBJ2-1	TRBV19	TGTGCCAGTAGACCCCGAGGCTGGGGGAGCGGGAATGAGCAGTTCTTC	CASRPRGWGSGNEQFF
.	.	TRBJ1-3	TRBV5-1	TGCGCCAGCAGCTCCGGGGCCGGGGTCGAGGCCGGAAACACCATATATTTT	CASSSGAGVEAGNTIYF